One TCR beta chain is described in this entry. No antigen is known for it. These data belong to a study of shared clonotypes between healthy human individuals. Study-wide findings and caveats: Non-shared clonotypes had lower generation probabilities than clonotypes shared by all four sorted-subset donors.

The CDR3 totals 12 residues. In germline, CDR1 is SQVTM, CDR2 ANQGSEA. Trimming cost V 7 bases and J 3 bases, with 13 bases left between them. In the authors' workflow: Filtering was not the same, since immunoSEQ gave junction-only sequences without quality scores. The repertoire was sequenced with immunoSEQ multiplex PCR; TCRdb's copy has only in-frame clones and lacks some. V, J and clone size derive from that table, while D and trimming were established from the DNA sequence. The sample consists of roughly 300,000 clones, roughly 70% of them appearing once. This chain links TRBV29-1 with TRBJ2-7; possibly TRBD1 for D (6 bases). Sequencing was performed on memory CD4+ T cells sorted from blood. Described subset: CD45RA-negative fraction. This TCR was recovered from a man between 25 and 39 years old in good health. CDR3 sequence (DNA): TGCAGCGGTAGGGACATCTACTACGAGCAGTACTTC. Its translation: CSGRDIYYEQYF.